This T cell receptor (beta chain) comes out of a study of T cell responses to AZD1222 COVID-19 vaccine. TCRdb's table, derived via immunoSEQ multiplex PCR, lists solely in-frame clones and lacks some. The profile shows approximately 190,000 clones, over 80% of them singletons. Study results and caveats: Seropositive AZD1222 recipients at baseline numbered only six or seven. Females outnumbered males among donors, who were mostly white British; clonal diversity was possibly underestimated. Spike as a whole was targeted by vaccine-associated CD4 TCRs, dominant at 160-218 and 743-854. Spike-specific TCR breadth rose after two AZD1222 doses, and depth rose as well.

V lost 4 bases and J lost 0, with 7 bases in between. The germline CDR1 and CDR2 sequences are MDHEN and SYDVKM. This CDR3 region has 14 residues. Comments on this clone: Its antigen is currently unknown.

Sequencing was performed on peripheral blood, taken on day 0 of AZD1222 vaccination. This chain uses TRBV28 with TRBJ1-5; a possible D gene is TRBD1 (6 bases). The receptor's source is an adult in good health. The CDR3 coding sequence is TGTGCCAGCAGTTCGGACAGTAGCAATCAGCCCCAGCATTTT. It specifies CASSSDSSNQPQHF.